This entry lists 8 T cell receptor beta chains sequenced from one sample in a study of Ad26.COV2.S vaccination and SARS-CoV-2 variants. As for treatment: over 15 received Ad26.COV2.S at low or high dose, single or two shots; roughly five received placebo; per-sample allocation not given. The study sampled participants on day 63 after the first vaccine or placebo injection. Measured with immunoSEQ multiplex PCR; TCRdb has only the in-frame clones, and not every one. Of approximately 300,000 clones listed, 86% were seen once; the top ten hold roughly 1.9%. The source material was peripheral blood, sampled in a trial of Ad26.COV2.S vaccine versus placebo. The source of these receptors is a person aged 18-65 years who received the Ad26.COV2.S COVID-19 vaccine or a placebo.

This chain links TRBV6-2 or TRBV6-3 with TRBJ1-2; D remains unclear. CDR3 size: 11 residues. CDR1 MNHEY and CDR2 SVGEGT come from the germline V gene. Trimming shortened V by 2 bases and J by 5 bases, and 3 bases separated the two germline ends. This CDR3 is CASSYNYGYTF. CDR3 nucleotide sequence: TGTGCCAGCAGTTACAATTATGGCTACACCTTC.

The V call is TRBV30, the J call TRBJ1-1; no definite D call. V was shortened by 8 bases and J by 1 base, with 11 bases between the two germline ends. This CDR3 spans 12 amino acids. From germline, CDR1 is GTSNPN and CDR2 SVGIG (reference sequence). This chain's CDR3 is CARATENTEAFF. CDR3 nucleotide sequence: TGTGCCCGCGCCACAGAGAACACTGAAGCTTTCTTT.

The CDR3 loop reads CASSKRATLGYEQYF. DNA of the CDR3: TGTGCCAGCAGCAAGCGGGCTACCTTGGGATACGAGCAGTACTTC. V usage is TRBV5-4 and J usage is TRBJ2-7, with D maybe TRBD2 (6 bases). The CDR3 is 15 amino acids. In germline, CDR1 is SGHNT, CDR2 YYREEE (reference sequence). V was shortened by 4 bases and J by 4 bases, with 18 bases between the two germline ends.

The V and J genes are TRBV5-6 and TRBJ1-6; 9 bases align to TRBD1. Germline assignment: CDR1 SGHDT and CDR2 YYEEEE. V lost 3 bases, J lost 0 bases, and 4 bases stayed unmatched. The CDR3 covers 17 residues. The CDR3 reads CASSSQTGGSYNSPLHF. CDR3 DNA: TGTGCCAGCAGCTCCCAGACAGGGGGCTCCTATAATTCACCCCTCCACTTT.

The chain combines TRBV7-3 with TRBJ2-5; 7 positions match TRBD1. Trimming at V came to 5 bases and at J to 3 bases, leaving 3 bases not matched to a gene. This CDR3 contains 13 residues. Germline V CDR1 and CDR2: SGHTA, FQGTGA. CDR3 nucleotides: TGTGCCAGCAGCCGAGGGACAGAAGAGACCCAGTACTTC. Amino acid sequence: CASSRGTEETQYF. Looking up the rest from reference TRBV7-3 and TRBJ2-5 gives the full variable domain: GAGVSQTPSNKVTEKGKYVELRCDPISGHTALYWYRQSLGQGPEFLIYFQGTGAADDSGLPNDRFFAVRPEGSVSTLKIQRTERGDSAVYLCASSRGTEETQYFGPGTRLLVL.

This clone is a singleton in its sample. This chain uses TRBV5-8 with TRBJ1-5; D gene uncertain. Trimming cost V 0 bases and J 6 bases, with 19 bases left between them. Germline V CDR1 and CDR2: SGHTS, YDEGEE. CDR3 length equals 17 residues. The CDR3 coding sequence is TGTGCCAGCAGCTTGGCCATTGTGGAGTCCACGGGTCAGCCCCAGCATTTT. It is translated as CASSLAIVESTGQPQHF.

J is TRBJ2-3 and V is TRBV5-1, with D perhaps TRBD2 (6 bases). Germline V gene data show CDR1 as SGHRS and CDR2 as YFSETQ. Trimming shortened V by 0 bases and J by 1 base, and 12 bases separated the two germline ends. This CDR3 contains 16 residues. The CDR3 nucleotides are TGCGCCAGCAGCTTGGGGGGACTTCCCGGCACAGATACGCAGTATTTT. Its translation is CASSLGGLPGTDTQYF.

This clone was detected once. The chain carries TRBV29-1 and TRBJ2-3; D is perhaps TRBD2 (7 bases). Germline V lookup: CDR1 SQVTM, CDR2 ANQGSEA. The length of the CDR3 is 13 residues. Trimming pared 8 bases from V and 3 bases from J, leaving 15 bases between. The CDR3, as DNA: TGCAGCATACTGCGGGGGCGAACAGATACGCAGTATTTT. Translation: CSILRGRTDTQYF.